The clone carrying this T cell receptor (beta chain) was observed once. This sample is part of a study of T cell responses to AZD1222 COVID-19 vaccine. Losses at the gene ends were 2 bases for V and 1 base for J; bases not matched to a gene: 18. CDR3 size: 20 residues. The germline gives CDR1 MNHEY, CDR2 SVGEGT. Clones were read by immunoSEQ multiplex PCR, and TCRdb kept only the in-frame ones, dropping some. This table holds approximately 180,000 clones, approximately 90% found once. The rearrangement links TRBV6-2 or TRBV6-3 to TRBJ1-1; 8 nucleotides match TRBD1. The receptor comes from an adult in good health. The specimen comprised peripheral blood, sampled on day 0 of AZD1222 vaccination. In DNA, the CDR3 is TGTGCCAGCAGTTACCACCGAGGGGGCAGGGGGCGCGAAAGGAACACTGAAGCTTTCTTT. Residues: CASSYHRGGRGRERNTEAFF.